The TCR beta chain described here comes from a study of blood T cell repertoires in COVID-19. Study at large: Samples representing acute and convalescent COVID-19 were sourced from the United States, Italy and Spain. Sample material is recorded as cDNA or gDNA derived from T cells, B-cell-depleted T cells, or PBMCs.

V dropped 3 bases and J dropped 2; count of bases not matched to a gene: 10. CDR1 and CDR2 from the germline V gene are LNHDA and SQIVND (reference sequence). The CDR3 covers 17 residues. As handled by the study authors: For nucleated cells, counts were estimated from reference gene primer amplification. Repertoires were generated with immunoSEQ multiplex PCR, while TCRdb's copy carries only in-frame clones and drops some. From that table come the V and J calls and clone size; the DNA was used to work out D and trimming. The data hold about 250,000 clones, with 70% to 90% observed a single time. The chain has TRBV19 and TRBJ2-3, with 8 bases aligning to TRBD2. Sequencing input: peripheral blood. This sequence originates from a man aged 18 to 30 with active or convalescent COVID-19. The DNA of the CDR3 is TGTGCCAGTAGTATTCTCGTCGGCGGGGGGAACACAGATACGCAGTATTTT. Protein: CASSILVGGGNTDTQYF.